This T cell receptor (beta chain) was captured in a study of blood T cell repertoires in COVID-19. Study summary: Samples representing acute and convalescent COVID-19 were sourced from the United States, Italy and Spain. PBMCs, B-cell-depleted T cells, or T cells were the source of the cDNA or gDNA that made up the material.

Original data processing: Quantification of nucleated cells was approximated via reference gene primer amplification. Generated by immunoSEQ multiplex PCR, the TCRdb table keeps only in-frame clones and is missing some. V and J calls and clone size come straight from that table; D and trimming were deduced from the DNA. The sample lists over 65,000 clones; approximately 90% were seen once. This clone was detected only a few times. This sequence originates from a woman aged 55-69 years with acute or convalescent COVID-19. The sequenced material came from peripheral blood.

DNA for the CDR3: TGCGCCAGCAGCCGGGGACAGTCGTCTGAAAAACTGTTTTTT. Translated: CASSRGQSSEKLFF. V usage is TRBV5-1 and J usage is TRBJ1-4; 7 bases map to TRBD1. The germline CDR1 and CDR2 sequences are SGHRS and YFSETQ. The CDR3 has 14 residues. Losses at the gene ends were 4 bases for V and 7 bases for J; bases not matched to a gene: 7. Based on the CDR3 plus reference TRBV5-1 and TRBJ1-4, the full variable domain is KAGVTQTPRYLIKTRGQQVTLSCSPISGHRSVSWYQQTPGQGLQFLFEYFSETQRNKGNFPGRFSGRQFSNSRSEMNVSTLELGDSALYLCASSRGQSSEKLFFGSGTQLSVL.